This T cell receptor (beta chain) came from a study of T-cell reconstitution after alpha-beta-depleted transplantation in children. The library targeted TCRbeta and was prepared with unique molecular identifiers. Each CDR3 protein gets one entry after TCRdb re-called the PCR reads with MiXCR. The profile covers more than 85,000 distinct CDR3 sequences, with 9% to 12% appearing a single time and less than 10% taken by the ten largest. This clonotype was picked up many times. V was pared by 4 bases and J by 1 base, with 10 bases between. In germline, CDR1 is SGHVS, CDR2 FNYEAQ. The CDR3 totals 14 residues.

The sequences come from PBMCs from the stem cell graft donor, collected from the stem cell graft. This clonotype originated in a human donor who donated a stem cell graft to a child with acute lymphoblastic leukemia. The genes are TRBV7-6 and TRBJ2-5; D possibly corresponds to TRBD2 (6 bases). CDR3 bases: TGTGCCAGCAGCTCCCCGGGGGTCCAAGAGACCCAGTACTTC. Protein sequence: CASSSPGVQETQYF.